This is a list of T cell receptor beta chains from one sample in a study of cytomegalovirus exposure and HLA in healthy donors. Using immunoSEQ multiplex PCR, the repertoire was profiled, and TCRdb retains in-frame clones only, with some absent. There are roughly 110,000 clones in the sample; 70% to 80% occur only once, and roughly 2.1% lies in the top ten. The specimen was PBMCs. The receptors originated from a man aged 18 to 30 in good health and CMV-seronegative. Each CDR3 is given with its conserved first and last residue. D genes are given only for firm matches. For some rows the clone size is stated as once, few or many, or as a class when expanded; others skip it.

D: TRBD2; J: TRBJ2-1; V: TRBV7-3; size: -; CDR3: CASSSLAGEGSEQFF; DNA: TGTGCCAGCAGCTCCCTAGCGGGGGAGGGAAGTGAGCAGTTCTTC
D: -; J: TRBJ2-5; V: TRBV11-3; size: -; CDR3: CAPRTHQETQYF; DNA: TGTGCCCCGAGGACACACCAAGAGACCCAGTACTTC
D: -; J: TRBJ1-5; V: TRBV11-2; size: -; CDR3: CASSLWGGNQPQHF; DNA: TGTGCCAGCAGCTTATGGGGAGGCAATCAGCCCCAGCATTTT
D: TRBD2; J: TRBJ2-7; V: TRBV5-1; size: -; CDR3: CASSLGRLGAGGYEQYF; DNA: TGCGCCAGCAGCCTGGGGCGGCTTGGAGCGGGGGGTTACGAGCAGTACTTC
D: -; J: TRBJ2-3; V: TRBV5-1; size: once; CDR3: CASSLAAPTDTDTQYF; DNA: TGCGCCAGCAGCTTGGCTGCGCCCACAGACACAGATACGCAGTATTTT
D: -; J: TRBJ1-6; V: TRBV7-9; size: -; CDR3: CASSLLGLTNSPLHF; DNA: TGTGCCAGCAGCTTATTGGGGCTAACCAATTCACCCCTCCACTTT
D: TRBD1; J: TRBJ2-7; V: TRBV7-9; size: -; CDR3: CSSSPGQGFRSYEQYF; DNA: TGTTCCAGCAGCCCGGGACAGGGGTTTCGCTCCTACGAGCAGTACTTC
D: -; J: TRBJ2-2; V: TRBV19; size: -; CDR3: CASSLIWDRELFF; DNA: TGTGCCAGTAGTCTTATATGGGACAGGGAGCTGTTTTTT
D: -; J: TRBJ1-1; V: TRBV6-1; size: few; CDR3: CASSSVTGRHAEAFF; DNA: TGTGCCAGCAGCTCAGTCACAGGGCGCCACGCTGAAGCTTTCTTT
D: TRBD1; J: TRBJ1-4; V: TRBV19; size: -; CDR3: CASSADRVMTFALEKLFF; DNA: TGTGCCAGTAGTGCGGACAGGGTAATGACTTTCGCGTTGGAAAAACTGTTTTTT
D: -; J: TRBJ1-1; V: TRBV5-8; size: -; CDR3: CASSGGGSGTGYTEAFF; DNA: TGTGCCAGCAGCGGGGGGGGGAGCGGTACAGGGTACACTGAAGCTTTCTTT
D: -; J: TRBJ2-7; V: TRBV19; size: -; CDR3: CASSIGTVSYEQYF; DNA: TGTGCCAGTAGTATTGGGACTGTCTCCTACGAGCAGTACTTC
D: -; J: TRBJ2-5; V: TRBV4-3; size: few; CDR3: CASSQDLVNRGQETQYF; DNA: TGCGCCAGCAGCCAAGATCTGGTAAATCGAGGGCAGGAGACCCAGTACTTC
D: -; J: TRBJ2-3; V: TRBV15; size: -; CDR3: CATSIQGSHTDTQYF; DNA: TGTGCCACCAGCATACAGGGATCCCACACAGATACGCAGTATTTT
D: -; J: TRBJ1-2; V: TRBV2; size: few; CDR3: CASNPTADYGYPF; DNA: TGTGCCAGCAACCCTACAGCAGACTATGGCTACCCCTTC
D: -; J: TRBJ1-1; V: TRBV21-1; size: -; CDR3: CASSKEEGAFF; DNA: TGTGCCAGCAGCAAAGAGGAGGGGGCTTTCTTT
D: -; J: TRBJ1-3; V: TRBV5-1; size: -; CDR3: CASSLDTSGNTIYF; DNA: TGCGCCAGCAGCCTGGACACCTCTGGAAACACCATATATTTT
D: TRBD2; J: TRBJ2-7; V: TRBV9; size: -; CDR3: CASSVGAGSSYEQYF; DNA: TGTGCCAGCAGCGTGGGAGCGGGGAGCTCCTACGAGCAGTACTTC
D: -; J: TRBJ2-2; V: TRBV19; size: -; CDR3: CASTLGGSTGELFF; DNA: TGTGCCAGTACTCTTGGAGGGAGCACCGGGGAGCTGTTTTTT
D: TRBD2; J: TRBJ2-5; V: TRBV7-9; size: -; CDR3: CASSQTTSGGQETQYF; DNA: TGTGCCAGCAGCCAAACGACTAGCGGGGGACAAGAGACCCAGTACTTC
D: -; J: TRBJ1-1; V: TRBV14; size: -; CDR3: CASTPGGRWTEAFF; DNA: TGTGCCAGCACCCCAGGAGGCCGGTGGACTGAAGCTTTCTTT
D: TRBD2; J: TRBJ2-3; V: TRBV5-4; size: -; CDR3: CASSSGLAGAMTAQYF; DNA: TGTGCCAGCAGCTCTGGACTAGCGGGGGCCATGACGGCGCAGTATTTT
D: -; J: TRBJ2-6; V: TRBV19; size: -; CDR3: CASSSSRRAGANVLTF; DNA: TGTGCCAGTAGTTCCTCGCGGAGGGCCGGGGCCAACGTCCTGACTTTC
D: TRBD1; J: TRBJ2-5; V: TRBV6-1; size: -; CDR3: CASRQGLRETQYF; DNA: TGTGCCAGCAGACAGGGGCTCCGAGAGACCCAGTACTTC
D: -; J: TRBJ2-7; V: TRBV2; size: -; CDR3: CASEAGVVNEQYF; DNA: TGTGCCTCCGAGGCAGGGGTTGTGAACGAGCAGTACTTC
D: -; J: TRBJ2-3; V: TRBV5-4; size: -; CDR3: CASSLGPLMGTSTDTQYF; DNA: TGTGCCAGCAGCTTGGGCCCCCTGATGGGGACTAGCACAGATACGCAGTATTTT
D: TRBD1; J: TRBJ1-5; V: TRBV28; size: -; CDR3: CASSLVGGSRNQPQHF; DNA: TGTGCCAGCAGTTTGGTAGGGGGCAGCCGGAATCAGCCCCAGCATTTT
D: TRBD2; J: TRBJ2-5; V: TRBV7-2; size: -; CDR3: CASSLWEAGETQYF; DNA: TGTGCCAGCAGCTTATGGGAAGCGGGGGAGACCCAGTACTTC
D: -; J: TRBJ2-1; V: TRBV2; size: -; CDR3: CASSLRQAPYNEQFF; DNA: TGTGCCAGTAGCCTCCGACAGGCCCCCTACAATGAGCAGTTCTTC
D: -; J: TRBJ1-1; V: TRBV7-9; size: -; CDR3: CASSLLQGYGEAFF; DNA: TGTGCCAGCAGCTTACTACAGGGATACGGTGAAGCTTTCTTT
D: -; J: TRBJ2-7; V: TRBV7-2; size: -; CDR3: CASSSQGYEQYF; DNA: TGTGCCAGCAGCTCCCAGGGCTACGAGCAGTACTTC
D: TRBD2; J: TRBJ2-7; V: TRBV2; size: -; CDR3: CASGLAVSYEQYF; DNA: TGTGCCAGCGGGCTAGCGGTCTCCTACGAGCAGTACTTC
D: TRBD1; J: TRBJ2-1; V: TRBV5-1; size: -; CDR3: CASGRTGDHNEQFF; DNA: TGCGCCAGCGGAAGGACAGGGGACCACAATGAGCAGTTCTTC
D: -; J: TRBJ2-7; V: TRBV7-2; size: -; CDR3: CASSLRSGTSSYEQYF; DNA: TGTGCCAGCAGCTTACGTTCGGGGACAAGCTCCTACGAGCAGTACTTC
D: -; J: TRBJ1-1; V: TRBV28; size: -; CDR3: CASSTLGQMNTEAFF; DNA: TGTGCCAGCAGTACCTTAGGACAGATGAACACTGAAGCTTTCTTT
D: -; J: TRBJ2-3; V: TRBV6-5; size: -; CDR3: CASTPGGRADTQYF; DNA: TGTGCCAGCACCCCCGGCGGCAGGGCAGATACGCAGTATTTT
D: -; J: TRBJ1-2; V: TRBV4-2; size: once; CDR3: CASSPTGQIEEYGYTF; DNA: TGTGCCAGCAGCCCTACCGGACAGATAGAGGAGTATGGCTACACCTTC
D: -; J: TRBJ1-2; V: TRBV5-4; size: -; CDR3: CASSLGSSYGYTF; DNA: TGTGCCAGCAGCTTAGGGAGTAGCTATGGCTACACCTTC
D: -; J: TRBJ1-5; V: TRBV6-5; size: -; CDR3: CASSYHRQASPQHF; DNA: TGTGCCAGCAGTTACCACAGGCAAGCTTCGCCCCAGCATTTT
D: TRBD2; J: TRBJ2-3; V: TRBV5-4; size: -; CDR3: CASSLGLPSGEDTQYF; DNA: TGTGCCAGCAGCTTGGGTCTCCCTAGCGGGGAAGATACGCAGTATTTT
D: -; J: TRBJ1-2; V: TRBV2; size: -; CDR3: CASLAVPHYGYTF; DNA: TGTGCCAGCCTAGCCGTCCCCCACTATGGCTACACCTTC
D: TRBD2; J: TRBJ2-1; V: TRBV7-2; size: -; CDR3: CASSLGSGGDWLEQFF; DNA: TGTGCCAGCAGCTTAGGTAGCGGGGGGGATTGGTTAGAGCAGTTCTTC
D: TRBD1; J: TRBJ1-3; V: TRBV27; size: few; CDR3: CASSSRGRDTIYF; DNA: TGTGCCAGCAGCTCGAGGGGGCGGGACACCATATATTTT
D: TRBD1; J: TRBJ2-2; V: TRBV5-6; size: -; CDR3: CASSFVAGQGANTGELFF; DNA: TGTGCCAGCAGCTTTGTAGCCGGACAGGGGGCGAACACCGGGGAGCTGTTTTTT
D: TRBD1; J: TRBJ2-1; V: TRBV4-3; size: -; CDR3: CASSQGTGDYNEQFF; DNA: TGCGCCAGCAGCCAAGGGACAGGGGACTACAATGAGCAGTTCTTC
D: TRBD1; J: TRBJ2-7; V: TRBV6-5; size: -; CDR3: CASRPQDRGPYEQYF; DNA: TGTGCCAGCCGCCCGCAGGACAGGGGTCCCTACGAGCAGTACTTC
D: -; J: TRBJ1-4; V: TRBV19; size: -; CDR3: CASSISPTNEKLFF; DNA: TGTGCCAGTAGTATCTCTCCAACTAATGAAAAACTGTTTTTT
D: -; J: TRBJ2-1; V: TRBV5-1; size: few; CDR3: CASSGSTVPYNEQFF; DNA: TGCGCCAGCAGCGGATCGACAGTTCCCTACAATGAGCAGTTCTTC
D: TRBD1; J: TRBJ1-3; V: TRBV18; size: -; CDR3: CASSGPGQGAFGNTIYF; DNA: TGTGCCAGCTCAGGCCCGGGACAGGGGGCTTTTGGAAACACCATATATTTT
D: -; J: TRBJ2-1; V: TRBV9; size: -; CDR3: CASSVEPSRYNEQFF; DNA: TGTGCCAGCAGCGTAGAACCTAGCCGCTACAATGAGCAGTTCTTC
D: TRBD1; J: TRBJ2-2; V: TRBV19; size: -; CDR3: CASSRAINRDSEGGELFF; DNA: TGTGCCAGTAGTCGGGCAATCAACCGGGACAGTGAGGGCGGGGAGCTGTTTTTT
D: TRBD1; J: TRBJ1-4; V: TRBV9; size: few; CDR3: CASSDGGTANEKLFF; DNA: TGTGCCAGCAGCGACGGCGGGACAGCTAATGAAAAACTGTTTTTT
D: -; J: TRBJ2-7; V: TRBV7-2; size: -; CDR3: CASSLAVGGEISYEQYF; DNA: TGTGCCAGCAGCTTAGCGGTCGGGGGTGAGATCTCCTACGAGCAGTACTTC
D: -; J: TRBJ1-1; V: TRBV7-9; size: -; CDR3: CSSSSGGTEAFF; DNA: TGTTCCAGCAGCTCGGGGGGCACTGAAGCTTTCTTT
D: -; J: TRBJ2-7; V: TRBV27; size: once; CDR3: CASSPRRDNYEQYF; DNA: TGTGCCAGCAGTCCCCGCAGGGACAACTACGAGCAGTACTTC